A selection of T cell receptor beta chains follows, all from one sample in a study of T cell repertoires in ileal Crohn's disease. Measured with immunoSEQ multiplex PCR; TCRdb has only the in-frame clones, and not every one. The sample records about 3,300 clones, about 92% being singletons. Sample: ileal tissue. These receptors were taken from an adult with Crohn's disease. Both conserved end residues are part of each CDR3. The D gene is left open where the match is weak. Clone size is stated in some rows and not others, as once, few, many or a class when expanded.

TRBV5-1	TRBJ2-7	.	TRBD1	CASNTGATYEQYF	TGCGCCAGCAATACAGGGGCTACCTACGAGCAGTACTTC
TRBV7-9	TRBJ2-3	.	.	CASSSTDTQYF	TGTGCCAGCAGCTCAACAGATACGCAGTATTTT
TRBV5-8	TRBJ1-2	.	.	CASSLFEGGYTF	TGTGCCAGCAGCTTGTTTGAGGGTGGCTACACCTTC
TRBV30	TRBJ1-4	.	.	CAWNRDGEKLFF	TGTGCCTGGAACAGGGATGGTGAAAAACTGTTTTTT
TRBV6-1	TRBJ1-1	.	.	CASSEPPGRNTEAFF	TGTGCCAGCAGTGAGCCCCCGGGGAGGAACACTGAAGCTTTCTTT
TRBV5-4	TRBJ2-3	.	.	CASSLRRATDTQYF	TGTGCCAGCAGCTTAAGGAGGGCCACAGATACGCAGTATTTT
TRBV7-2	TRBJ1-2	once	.	CASSLQGSGYGYTF	TGTGCCAGCAGCTTACAGGGATCGGGCTATGGCTACACCTTC
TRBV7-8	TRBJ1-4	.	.	CASSARGGDGEKLFF	TGTGCCAGCAGCGCGAGGGGTGGGGACGGTGAAAAACTGTTTTTT
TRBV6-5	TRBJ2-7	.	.	CASSYSAGYEQYF	TGTGCCAGCAGTTACTCGGCAGGCTACGAGCAGTACTTC
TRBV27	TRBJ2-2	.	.	CASSFWRAGELFF	TGTGCCAGCAGTTTTTGGCGGGCCGGGGAGCTGTTTTTT
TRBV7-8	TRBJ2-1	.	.	CASSLGRPSYNEQFF	TGTGCCAGCAGCTTAGGGCGCCCCTCCTACAATGAGCAGTTCTTC
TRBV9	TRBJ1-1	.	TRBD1	CASSVGTGWGDGTEAFF	TGTGCCAGCAGCGTAGGGACAGGTTGGGGCGATGGGACTGAAGCTTTCTTT
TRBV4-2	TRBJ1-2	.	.	CASSQDDRMATGYTF	TGTGCCAGCAGCCAAGATGACCGGATGGCTACTGGCTACACCTTC
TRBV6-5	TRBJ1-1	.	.	CASSYFGGTEAFF	TGTGCCAGCAGTTACTTTGGGGGCACTGAAGCTTTCTTT
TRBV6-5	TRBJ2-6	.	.	CASRPGLSGANVLTF	TGTGCCAGCAGGCCAGGATTATCTGGGGCCAACGTCCTGACTTTC
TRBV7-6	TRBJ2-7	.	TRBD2	CASSSGLAGSYEQYF	TGTGCCAGCAGCTCAGGTCTAGCGGGGTCCTACGAGCAGTACTTC
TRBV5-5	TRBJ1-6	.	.	CASSLEVLNSPLHF	TGTGCCAGCAGCTTGGAAGTCCTAAATTCACCCCTCCACTTT
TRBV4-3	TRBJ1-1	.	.	CASSSGPATEAFF	TGCGCCAGCAGCTCGGGACCGGCCACTGAAGCTTTCTTT
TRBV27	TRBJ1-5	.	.	CASSGALLGQPQHF	TGTGCCAGCAGCGGGGCCCTCCTCGGTCAGCCCCAGCATTTT
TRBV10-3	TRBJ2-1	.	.	CAISDSASSSSYNEQFF	TGTGCCATCAGTGATTCAGCCAGCTCAAGCTCCTACAATGAGCAGTTCTTC
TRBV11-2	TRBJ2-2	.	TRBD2	CASSSPGGSSTGELFF	TGTGCCAGCAGCTCGCCGGGGGGAAGTAGCACCGGGGAGCTGTTTTTT
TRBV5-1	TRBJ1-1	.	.	CASSLVWGPMNTEAFF	TGCGCCAGCAGCTTGGTCTGGGGGCCCATGAACACTGAAGCTTTCTTT
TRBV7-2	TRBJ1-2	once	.	CASSLDSEVDGYTF	TGTGCCAGCAGCTTGGACTCGGAAGTAGATGGCTACACCTTC
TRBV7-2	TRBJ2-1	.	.	CASSLVEEGEQFF	TGTGCCAGCAGCTTAGTTGAGGAGGGTGAGCAGTTCTTC
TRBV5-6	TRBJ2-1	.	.	CASSLGVGITINEQFF	TGTGCCAGCAGCTTGGGGGTCGGAATAACAATAAATGAGCAGTTCTTC
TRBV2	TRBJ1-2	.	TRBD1	CASLLAGGYGYTF	TGTGCCAGCCTTTTAGCAGGGGGCTATGGCTACACCTTC
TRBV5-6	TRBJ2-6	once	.	CASSLLGSRLGANVLTF	TGTGCCAGCAGCTTGTTGGGCAGCCGCCTCGGGGCCAACGTCCTGACTTTC
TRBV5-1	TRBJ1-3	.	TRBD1	CASSYLPGQGRGNTIYF	TGCGCCAGCAGCTACCTCCCGGGACAGGGGAGGGGAAACACCATATATTTT
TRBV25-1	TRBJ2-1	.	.	CASSESASRGIEQFF	TGTGCCAGCAGTGAGTCAGCTAGTAGGGGGATTGAGCAGTTCTTC
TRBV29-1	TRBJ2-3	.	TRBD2	CSADGTSGSVTDTQYF	TGCAGCGCGGACGGGACTAGCGGGAGTGTCACAGATACGCAGTATTTT